Shown below are 31 T cell receptor beta chains from a single sample sequenced in a study of identical twins. MiXCR, run by TCRdb on the 5' RACE reads, gives a single entry per CDR3 protein. Of around 690,000 distinct CDR3 sequences in the sample, around 20% were seen once. Another study also made use of these data, one on T cells expressing NK-cell markers.

Sequencing used PBMCs. All receptors derive from a woman aged 18 to 35 in good health.

This chain joins TRBV30 and TRBJ2-1, with 12 bases matching TRBD2. Unmatched junction bases numbered 6, after V lost 4 bases and J lost 8 bases. The CDR3 runs 14 residues. Germline CDR1 GTSNPN, CDR2 SVGIG (reference sequence). As DNA, the CDR3 is TGTGCCTGGATCCTAGCGGGAGGGTTACATGAGCAGTTCTTC. Translating gives CAWILAGGLHEQFF.

This clonotype was detected once. V is TRBV10-3 and J is TRBJ2-7, with 7 bases aligning to TRBD2. The CDR3 is made up of 11 amino acids. Germline V gene data show CDR1 as ENHRY and CDR2 as SYGVKD. V lost 10 bases to trimming and J lost 5 bases; unmatched junction nucleotides: 5. The CDR3 coding sequence is TGTGCCACCCGGGGGGTCCACGAGCAGTACTTC. This translates into CATRGVHEQYF.

This clonotype was observed a handful of times. The chain is built from TRBV12-3 or TRBV12-4 and TRBJ2-2; D might be TRBD1 or TRBD2, each matching 5 bases. V was clipped by 5 bases and J by 4 bases, with 14 bases between them. This CDR3 is built from 15 residues. The CDR3 bases are TGTGCCAGCAGTCGGGACCGACGACCCACCGGGGAGCTGTTTTTT. Translation gives CASSRDRRPTGELFF.

The chain employs TRBV27 and TRBJ1-6, with D maybe TRBD1 (6 bases). Deletions cut 8 bases from V and 9 bases from J, with 20 bases between. The CDR3 is made up of 15 amino acids. Germline CDR1 MNHEY, CDR2 SMNVEV (reference sequence). In DNA form, the CDR3 reads TGTGCCAGCGGCTCACCCCTAGGGGGGGCTTCACCCCTCCACTTT. Its translation: CASGSPLGGASPLHF.

This clonotype was detected many times. V gene TRBV7-8 combines with J gene TRBJ1-5; D uncertain. The CDR3 runs to 14 residues. Germline V gene lookup returns CDR1 SGHVS and CDR2 FQNEAQ. The V end lost 6 bases, the J end lost 6 bases, and 15 bases lay between the germline ends. The CDR3 region is CASSPGVGFQPQHF. CDR3 nucleotides: TGTGCCAGCAGTCCCGGGGTCGGTTTTCAGCCCCAGCATTTT. Complete variable domain (other parts from reference TRBV7-8 and TRBJ1-5): GAGVSQSPRYKVAKRGQDVALRCDPISGHVSLFWYQQALGQGPEFLTYFQNEAQLDKSGLPSDRFFAERPEGSVSTLKIQRTQQEDSAVYLCASSPGVGFQPQHFGDGTRLSIL.

CDR3: CAISPPGLARETQYF. The CDR3 DNA follows: TGTGCCATCAGCCCCCCGGGACTAGCGCGAGAGACCCAGTACTTC. V usage is TRBV10-3 and J usage is TRBJ2-5, with 10 nucleotides matching TRBD2. Germline values: CDR1 ENHRY, CDR2 SYGVKD. This CDR3 comprises 15 residues. V was pared by 6 bases and J by 4 bases, with 8 bases of the junction left unmatched.

The chain uses TRBV7-2 and TRBJ2-1; 7 bases are shared with TRBD2. The CDR3 is made up of 14 amino acids. The germline CDR1 and CDR2 sequences are SGHTA and FQGNSA. V was clipped by 5 bases and J by 6 bases; unmatched bases: 7. In DNA, the CDR3 is TGTGCCAGCAGCCGACGGGAGGCGGCCAATGAGCAGTTCTTC. Protein sequence: CASSRREAANEQFF. The variable domain in full, completed from reference TRBV7-2 and TRBJ2-1, reads GAGVSQSPSNKVTEKGKDVELRCDPISGHTALYWYRQSLGQGLEFLIYFQGNSAPDKSGLPSDRFSAERTGGSVSTLTIQRTQQEDSAVYLCASSRREAANEQFFGPGTRLTVL.

The chain uses TRBV20-1 and TRBJ1-2; TRBD1 aligns across 7 bases. This CDR3 comprises 13 residues. Germline assignment: CDR1 DFQATT and CDR2 SNEGSKA (reference sequence). With 8 bases clipped from V and 2 bases from J, the junction kept 8 bases outside the gene matches. CDR3 region: CSLRQGNNYGYTF. CDR3 nucleotide sequence: TGCAGTCTTAGACAGGGTAACAACTATGGCTACACCTTC.

The V call is TRBV3-1, the J call TRBJ2-3; 7 positions match TRBD2. This CDR3 spans 16 amino acids. Germline trimming cut 3 bases from V and 2 bases from J; bases unmatched to any gene: 8. Germline CDR1 reads LGHDT; CDR2 reads YNNKEL (reference sequence). This CDR3 is CASSHRERGPTDTQYF. CDR3 coding DNA: TGTGCCAGCAGCCATAGGGAGCGGGGCCCCACAGATACGCAGTATTTT.

The chain employs TRBV6-1 and TRBJ2-1; 9 bases agree with TRBD1. The CDR3 runs 14 residues. Germline V gene sequence: CDR1 MNHNS, CDR2 SASEGT. V was pared by 5 bases and J by 10 bases, with 9 bases of the junction left unmatched. CDR3 coding DNA: TGTGCCAGCAGTCCCTGGACAGGGGTGGGCGAGCAGTTCTTC. Translated: CASSPWTGVGEQFF.

V is TRBV12-3 or TRBV12-4 and J is TRBJ2-1; D may be TRBD2 (5 bases). The CDR3 is 16 residues long. The ends were cut back, 6 bases at V and 2 bases at J, with 17 bases in the middle. CDR3 sequence: CASRTRAGWPYNEQFF. DNA for the CDR3: TGTGCCAGCAGGACTCGGGCGGGTTGGCCCTACAATGAGCAGTTCTTC.

The gene calls are TRBV20-1 and TRBJ1-2; D not certain. This CDR3 spans 13 amino acids. Per the germline V gene, CDR1 is DFQATT and CDR2 is SNEGSKA (reference sequence). The ends were cut back, 0 bases at V and 2 bases at J, with 7 bases in the middle. The CDR3 sequence: CSAREPGNYGYTF. Written as DNA, the CDR3 is TGCAGTGCTAGAGAGCCCGGGAACTATGGCTACACCTTC.

The rearrangement joins TRBV20-1 to TRBJ2-3; D might be TRBD2 (5 bases). CDR3 length: 15 amino acids. Deletions cut 5 bases from V and 1 base from J, with 16 bases between. Per the germline V gene, CDR1 is DFQATT and CDR2 is SNEGSKA (reference sequence). The DNA for the CDR3 is TGCAGTGCTCCCGAGCGGCTAGGAGGCACAGATACGCAGTATTTT. Translating gives CSAPERLGGTDTQYF.

This clonotype came up a few times. The rearrangement links TRBV20-1 to TRBJ1-1, with unresolved D. V was clipped by 2 bases and J by 3 bases, with 7 bases between them. The germline gives CDR1 DFQATT, CDR2 SNEGSKA (reference sequence). The CDR3 has 12 residues. CDR3 loop: CSARRRYTEAFF. In DNA, the CDR3 is TGCAGTGCTAGACGACGGTACACTGAAGCTTTCTTT.

The chain uses TRBV5-1 and TRBJ2-1; TRBD2 is a possible D gene (6 bases). The V end was cut by 7 bases, the J end by 4 bases, with 15 bases between. This CDR3 spans 14 amino acids. Germline CDR1 is SGHRS and CDR2 is YFSETQ. The CDR3 DNA reads TGCGCCAGCGGGTCGCAGCGGGCGTACAATGAGCAGTTCTTC. This translates into CASGSQRAYNEQFF.

V usage is TRBV3-1 and J usage is TRBJ2-1, with D perhaps matching TRBD1 (5 bases). V shed 5 bases and J shed 7 bases, with 12 bases lying between them. Germline-derived CDR1 and CDR2 are LGHDT and YNNKEL (reference sequence). This CDR3 spans 13 amino acids. In DNA form, the CDR3 reads TGTGCCAGCAGCTTTAGGGGAATGAATGAGCAGTTCTTC. This sequence encodes CASSFRGMNEQFF.

The chain couples TRBV11-2 to TRBJ2-5; 9 bases agree with TRBD2. The CDR3 totals 16 residues. The germline CDR1 and CDR2 sequences are SGHAT and FQNNGV. V shed 2 bases and J 3 bases; nucleotides not matched to a gene: 7. For the CDR3, the DNA is TGTGCCAGCAGCTTAATGTTCCTAGCGGGAAAAGAGACCCAGTACTTC. It specifies CASSLMFLAGKETQYF.

The rearrangement links TRBV20-1 to TRBJ2-7, with D possibly being TRBD2 (6 bases). The V and J ends lost 3 bases and 3 bases respectively, with 9 bases between them. The CDR3 sequence is 12 residues long. Germline CDR1 reads DFQATT; CDR2 reads SNEGSKA (reference sequence). CDR3 nucleotide sequence: TGCAGTGCTAGGGACTACTACTACGAGCAGTACTTC. Its translation: CSARDYYYEQYF.

This clonotype was seen a few times. The V gene is TRBV4-2, the J gene TRBJ2-2, with 7 positions matching TRBD2. Germline CDR1 LGHNA, CDR2 YNFKEQ. Trimming took 3 bases from V and 7 from J; bases not matched to a gene: 8. CDR3 length: 15 amino acids. The CDR3, as DNA: TGTGCCAGCAGCCAGCGACTAGCAGGTGGCGGGGAGCTGTTTTTT. Translation gives CASSQRLAGGGELFF.

This clonotype has a handful of counts. CDR3 in DNA: TGTGCCAGCAGTTTTGGGACCCCTCTAGGTGGCTACACCTTC. It encodes CASSFGTPLGGYTF. The rearrangement links TRBV12-3 or TRBV12-4 to TRBJ1-2; maybe TRBD1 (5 bases). Trimming removed 3 bases at V and 7 bases at J, with 15 bases between. The CDR3 spans 14 residues.

The chain couples TRBV10-3 to TRBJ2-1; 7 bases agree with TRBD2. The CDR3 runs to 15 residues. The germline CDR1 and CDR2 sequences are ENHRY and SYGVKD. J lost 10 bases, V lost 0 bases, and 9 bases had no gene match. The CDR3 sequence: CAISESQTGGGEQFF. CDR3 nucleotide sequence: TGTGCCATCAGTGAGTCCCAGACTGGGGGGGGGGAGCAGTTCTTC.

The V call is TRBV7-2, the J call TRBJ2-7, with 11 bases that match TRBD1. In germline, CDR1 is SGHTA, CDR2 FQGNSA. The ends lost 5 bases at V and 3 bases at J; junction bases unmatched: 12. The length of the CDR3 is 17 residues. For the CDR3, the DNA is TGTGCCAGCAGCAAGAACTTAAGGACAGGGGGCGACTACGAGCAGTACTTC. It codes for CASSKNLRTGGDYEQYF.

This clonotype was recorded a few times. This chain links TRBV12-3 or TRBV12-4 with TRBJ1-1; D gene uncertain. Trimming stripped 7 bases from V and 7 bases from J, with 13 bases between. The CDR3 spans 12 residues. DNA for the CDR3: TGTGCCAGCACCTTTGGGGAGGGTGAAGCTTTCTTT. Its protein is CASTFGEGEAFF.

V usage is TRBV6-5 and J usage is TRBJ2-3; 10 nucleotides agree with TRBD2. The CDR3 spans 15 residues. J gave up 8 bases and V 4 bases, and 9 bases lay outside the gene matches. From germline, CDR1 is MNHEY and CDR2 SVGAGI. The CDR3 nucleotides read TGTGCCAGCAGTTCAATAGCGGGGGGAGGGGGTACGCAGTATTTT. Protein sequence: CASSSIAGGGGTQYF.

V gene TRBV12-3 or TRBV12-4 combines with J gene TRBJ1-1, with D possibly being TRBD1 (5 bases). The CDR3 is 15 residues long. The V gene lost 5 bases and the J gene lost 3 bases, with 16 bases spanning the gap. The CDR3 region has the DNA TGTGCCAGCAGTACCTCGGGGGGGTGGGACACTGAAGCTTTCTTT. Amino acids: CASSTSGGWDTEAFF.

V is TRBV12-3 or TRBV12-4 and J is TRBJ1-3, with unresolved D. The CDR3 spans 13 residues. Trimming shortened V by 5 bases and J by 3 bases, and 8 bases separated the two germline ends. CDR3 sequence reads: CASSERRGNTIYF. The CDR3 nucleotides read TGTGCCAGCAGTGAGAGGCGTGGAAACACCATATATTTT.

This clonotype was seen only a few times. The chain is built from TRBV20-1 and TRBJ2-1; possible D gene TRBD1, 5 bases. The CDR3 spans 13 residues. The germline V gene has CDR1 DFQATT and CDR2 SNEGSKA (reference sequence). With 5 bases removed from V and 13 bases from J, the gap between germline ends came to 21 bases. The CDR3 bases are TGCAGTGCTCTAGTGGGGCCGCAGCGACCCCAGTTCTTC. It encodes CSALVGPQRPQFF.

The table lists this clonotype with a few counts. The chain uses TRBV6-1 and TRBJ2-2; possibly TRBD2 for D (6 bases). Trimming took 6 bases from V and 0 from J, leaving 14 bases between them. Germline CDR1 and CDR2: MNHNS and SASEGT. The CDR3 is made up of 16 amino acids. CDR3 loop: CASSGSKSANTGELFF. CDR3 nucleotides: TGTGCCAGCAGCGGGAGTAAGAGCGCGAACACCGGGGAGCTGTTTTTT.

There are a few counts of this clonotype. The chain is built from TRBV20-1 and TRBJ2-7, with 11 positions matching TRBD2. CDR3 length equals 15 residues. The junction had 7 bases not matched to a gene; V was cut back by 2 bases and J by 4 bases. Germline assignment: CDR1 DFQATT and CDR2 SNEGSKA (reference sequence). The CDR3 DNA reads as TGCAGTGCTAGACTCAGGACTAGCGGGTGGTACGAGCAGTACTTC. It codes for CSARLRTSGWYEQYF.

The chain uses TRBV5-5 and TRBJ2-1, with 8 positions matching TRBD2. Germline V gene data show CDR1 as SGHKS and CDR2 as YYEKEE (reference sequence). The ends lost 2 bases at V and 6 bases at J; junction bases unmatched: 7. This CDR3 is built from 15 residues. CDR3 protein: CASSLTGTRSNEQFF. The CDR3 nucleotides are TGTGCCAGCAGCTTAACCGGGACTAGAAGCAATGAGCAGTTCTTC.

This sequence joins TRBV9 and TRBJ2-1; D remains ambiguous. The CDR3 totals 16 residues. V lost 0 bases and J lost 1, with 11 bases in between. Germline V lookup: CDR1 SGDLS, CDR2 YYNGEE. CDR3 coding DNA: TGTGCCAGCAGCGTAGCGGGCGGAAAGTCCTACAATGAGCAGTTCTTC. It is translated as CASSVAGGKSYNEQFF.